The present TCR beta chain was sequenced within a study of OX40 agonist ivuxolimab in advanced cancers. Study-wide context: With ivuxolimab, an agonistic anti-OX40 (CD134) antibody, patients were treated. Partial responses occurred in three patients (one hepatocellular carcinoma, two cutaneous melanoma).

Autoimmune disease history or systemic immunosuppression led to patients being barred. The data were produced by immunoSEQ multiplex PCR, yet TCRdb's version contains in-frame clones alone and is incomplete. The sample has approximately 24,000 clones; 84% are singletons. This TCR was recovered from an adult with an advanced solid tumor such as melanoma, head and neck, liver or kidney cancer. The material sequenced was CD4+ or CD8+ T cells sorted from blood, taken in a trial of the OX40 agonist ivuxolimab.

The chain's CDR3 is CASSRREQETQYF. In DNA form, the CDR3 reads TGCGCCAGCAGTCGCAGGGAGCAAGAGACCCAGTACTTC. This chain connects TRBV23-1 to TRBJ2-5; D tentatively fits TRBD1 or TRBD2 (5 bases each). TRBV23-1 is recorded as an ORF, its role being uncertain. The CDR3 covers 13 residues. V shed 4 bases and J shed 2 bases, with 8 bases lying between them.